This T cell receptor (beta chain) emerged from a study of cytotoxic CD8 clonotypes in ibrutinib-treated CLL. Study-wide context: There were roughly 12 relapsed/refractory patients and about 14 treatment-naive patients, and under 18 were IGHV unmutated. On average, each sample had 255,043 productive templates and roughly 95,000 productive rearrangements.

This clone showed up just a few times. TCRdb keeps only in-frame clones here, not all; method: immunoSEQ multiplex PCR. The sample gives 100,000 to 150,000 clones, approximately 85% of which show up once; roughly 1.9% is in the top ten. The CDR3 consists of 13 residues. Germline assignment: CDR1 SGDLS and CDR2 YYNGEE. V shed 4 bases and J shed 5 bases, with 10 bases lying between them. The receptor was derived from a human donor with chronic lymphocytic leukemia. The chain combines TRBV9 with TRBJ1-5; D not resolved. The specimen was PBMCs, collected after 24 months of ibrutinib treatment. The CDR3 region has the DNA TGTGCCAGCAGCCCAACAACAGATCAGCCCCAGCATTTT. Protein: CASSPTTDQPQHF.